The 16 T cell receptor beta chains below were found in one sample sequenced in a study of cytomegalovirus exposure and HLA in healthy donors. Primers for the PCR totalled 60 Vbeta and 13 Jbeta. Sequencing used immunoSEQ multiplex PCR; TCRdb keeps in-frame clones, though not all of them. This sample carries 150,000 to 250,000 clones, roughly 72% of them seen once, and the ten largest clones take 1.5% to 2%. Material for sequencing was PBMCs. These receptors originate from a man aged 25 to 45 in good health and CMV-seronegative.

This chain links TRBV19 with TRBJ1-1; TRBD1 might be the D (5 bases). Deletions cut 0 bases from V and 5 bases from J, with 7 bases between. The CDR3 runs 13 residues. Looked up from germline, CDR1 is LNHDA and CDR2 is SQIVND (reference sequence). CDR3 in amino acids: CASSIEGGTEAFF. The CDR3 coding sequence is TGTGCCAGTAGTATAGAGGGGGGGACTGAAGCTTTCTTT.

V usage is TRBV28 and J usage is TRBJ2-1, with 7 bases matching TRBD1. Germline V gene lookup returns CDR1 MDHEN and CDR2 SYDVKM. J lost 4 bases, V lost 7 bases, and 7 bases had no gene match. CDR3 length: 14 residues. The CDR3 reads CASMIGTAYNEQFF. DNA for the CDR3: TGTGCCAGCATGATAGGGACAGCGTACAATGAGCAGTTCTTC.

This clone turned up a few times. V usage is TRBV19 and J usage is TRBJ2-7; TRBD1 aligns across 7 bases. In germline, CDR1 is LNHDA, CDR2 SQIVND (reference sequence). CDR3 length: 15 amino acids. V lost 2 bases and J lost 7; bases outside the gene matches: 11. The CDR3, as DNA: TGTGCCAGTAGTATAAAAACAGGGGCCTTTCGAGAGCAGTACTTC. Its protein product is CASSIKTGAFREQYF.

CDR3: CASSESSSGRLDEQFF. The DNA of the CDR3 is TGTGCCAGCAGTGAAAGCTCCAGCGGGAGGTTAGATGAGCAGTTCTTC. This chain connects TRBV6-1 to TRBJ2-1, with TRBD2 matching over 9 bases. V shed 2 bases and J 8 bases; nucleotides not matched to a gene: 10. Germline lookup yields CDR1 MNHNS and CDR2 SASEGT. The CDR3 contains 16 residues.

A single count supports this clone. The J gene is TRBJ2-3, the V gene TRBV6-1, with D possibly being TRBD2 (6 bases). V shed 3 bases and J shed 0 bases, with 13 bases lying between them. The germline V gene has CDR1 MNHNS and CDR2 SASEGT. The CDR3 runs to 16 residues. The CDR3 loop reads CASSEGLYKSTDTQYF. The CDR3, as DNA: TGTGCCAGCAGTGAGGGACTCTACAAGAGCACAGATACGCAGTATTTT.

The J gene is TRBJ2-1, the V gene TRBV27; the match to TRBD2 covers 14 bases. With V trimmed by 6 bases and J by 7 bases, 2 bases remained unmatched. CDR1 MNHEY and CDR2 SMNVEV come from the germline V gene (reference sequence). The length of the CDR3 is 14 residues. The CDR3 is CASRGLAGVNEQFF. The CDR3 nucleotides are TGTGCCAGCAGGGGACTAGCGGGAGTGAATGAGCAGTTCTTC.

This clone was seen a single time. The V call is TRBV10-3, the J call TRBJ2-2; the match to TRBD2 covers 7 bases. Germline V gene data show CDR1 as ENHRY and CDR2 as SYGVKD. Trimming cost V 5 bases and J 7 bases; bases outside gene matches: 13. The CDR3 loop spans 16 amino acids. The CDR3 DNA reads TGTGCCATCAGTTTGAGGCTAGCGGAGTTCGGCGGGGAGCTGTTTTTT. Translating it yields CAISLRLAEFGGELFF.

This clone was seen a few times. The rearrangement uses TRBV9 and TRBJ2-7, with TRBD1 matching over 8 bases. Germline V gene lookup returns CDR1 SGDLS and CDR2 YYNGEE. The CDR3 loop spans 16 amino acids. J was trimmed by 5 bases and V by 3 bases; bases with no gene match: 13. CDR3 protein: CASSATGTGFLHEQYF. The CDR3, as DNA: TGTGCCAGCAGCGCAACCGGGACAGGTTTTCTCCACGAGCAGTACTTC.

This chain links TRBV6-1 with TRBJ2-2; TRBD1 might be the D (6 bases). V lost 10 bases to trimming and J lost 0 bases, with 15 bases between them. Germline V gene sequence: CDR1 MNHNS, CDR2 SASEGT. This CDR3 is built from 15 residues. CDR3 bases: TGTGCCACCCCGACCGGGACAACGAACACCGGGGAGCTGTTTTTT. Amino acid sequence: CATPTGTTNTGELFF.

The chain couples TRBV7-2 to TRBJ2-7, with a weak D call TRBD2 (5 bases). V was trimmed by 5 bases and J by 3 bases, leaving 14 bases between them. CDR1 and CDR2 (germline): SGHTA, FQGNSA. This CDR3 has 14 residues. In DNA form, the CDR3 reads TGTGCCAGCAGCCCCCTTACCGGGGTCTACGAGCAGTACTTC. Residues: CASSPLTGVYEQYF.

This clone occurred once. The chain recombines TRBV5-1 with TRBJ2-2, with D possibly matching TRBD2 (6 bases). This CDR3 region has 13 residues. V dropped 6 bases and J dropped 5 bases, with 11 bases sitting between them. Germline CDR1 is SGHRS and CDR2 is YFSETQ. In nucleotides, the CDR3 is TGCGCCAGCACCGCGGCGGGGACCGGGGAGCTGTTTTTT. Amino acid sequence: CASTAAGTGELFF.

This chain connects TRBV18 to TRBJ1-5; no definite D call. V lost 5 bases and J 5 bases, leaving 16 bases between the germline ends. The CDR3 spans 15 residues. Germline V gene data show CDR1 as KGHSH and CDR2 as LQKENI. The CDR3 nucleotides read TGTGCCAGCTCAGTCGGGCAGGAGGGTTATCAGCCCCAGCATTTT. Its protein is CASSVGQEGYQPQHF.

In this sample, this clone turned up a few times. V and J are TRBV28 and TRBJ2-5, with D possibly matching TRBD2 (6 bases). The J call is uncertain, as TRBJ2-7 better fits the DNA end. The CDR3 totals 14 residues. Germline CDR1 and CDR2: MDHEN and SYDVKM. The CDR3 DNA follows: TGTGCCAGCTGGGGAGGTCCCCCCAAGTACGAGCAGTACTTC. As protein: CASWGGPPKYEQYF.

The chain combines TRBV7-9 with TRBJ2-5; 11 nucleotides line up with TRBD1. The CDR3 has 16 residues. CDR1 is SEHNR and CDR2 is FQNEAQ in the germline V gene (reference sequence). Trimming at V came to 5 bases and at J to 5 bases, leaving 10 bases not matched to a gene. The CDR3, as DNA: TGTGCCAGCAGCCCCAGCCGCGGACAGGGGGCCGAGACCCAGTACTTC. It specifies CASSPSRGQGAETQYF.

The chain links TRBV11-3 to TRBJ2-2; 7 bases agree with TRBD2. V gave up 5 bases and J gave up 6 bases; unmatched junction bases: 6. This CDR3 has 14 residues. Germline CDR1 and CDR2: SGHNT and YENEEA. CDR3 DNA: TGTGCCAGCAGCGCCCCCGGGAGGTCCGGGGAGCTGTTTTTT. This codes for CASSAPGRSGELFF.

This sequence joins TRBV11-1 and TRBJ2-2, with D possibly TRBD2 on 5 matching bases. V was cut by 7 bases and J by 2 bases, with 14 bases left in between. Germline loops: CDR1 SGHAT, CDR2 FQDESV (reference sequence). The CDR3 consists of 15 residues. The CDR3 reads CASNPRGRNTGELFF. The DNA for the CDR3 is TGTGCCAGCAACCCACGAGGGAGAAACACCGGGGAGCTGTTTTTT.